The TCR beta chain under discussion was sequenced for a study of regulatory T cells in long-lasting Graves disease. Study results and limitations: Persistent Graves' patients showed a TCR diversity that was lower than that of newly diagnosed ones.

Library construction for TCR beta used iRepertoire HTBI primers and Arm-PCR of CDR3 regions. Each CDR3 protein gets one entry after TCRdb re-called the multiplex PCR reads with MiXCR. The top ten clones hold approximately 25% of a sample with a few hundred thousand distinct CDR3 sequences, 23% of them seen once. As for time point: persistent/refractory GD, antithyroid drugs over 5 years with positive TRAb. PBMC-extracted RNA yielded the TCR library. The CDR3 length is 15 residues. Germline-derived CDR1 and CDR2 are SGHVS and FNYEAQ. After removal of 1 base from V and 15 bases from J, the junction contained 10 bases not matched to a gene. Comment on this clonotype: The antigen is unknown.

The sequence derives from a female donor with Graves disease. This specimen was peripheral blood mononuclear cells (PBMCs), taken when the disease was refractory, from a patient treated with antithyroid drugs. This chain links TRBV7-6 with TRBJ1-6; the match to TRBD1 covers 9 bases. The CDR3 loop is CASSLGPGQGLNLHF. The CDR3 bases are TGTGCCAGCAGCTTAGGACCGGGACAGGGACTAAACCTCCACTTT.